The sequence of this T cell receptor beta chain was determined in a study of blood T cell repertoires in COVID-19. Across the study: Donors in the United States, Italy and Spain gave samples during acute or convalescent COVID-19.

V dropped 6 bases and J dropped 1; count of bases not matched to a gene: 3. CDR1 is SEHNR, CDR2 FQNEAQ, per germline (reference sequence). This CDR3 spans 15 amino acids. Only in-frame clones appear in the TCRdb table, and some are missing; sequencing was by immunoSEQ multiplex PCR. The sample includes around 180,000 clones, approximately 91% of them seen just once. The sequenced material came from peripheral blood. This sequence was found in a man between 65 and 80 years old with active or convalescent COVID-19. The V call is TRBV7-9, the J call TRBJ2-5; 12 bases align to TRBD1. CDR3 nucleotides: TGTGCCAGCAGTTGGGGACAGGGGGCCCAAGAGACCCAGTACTTC. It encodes CASSWGQGAQETQYF.